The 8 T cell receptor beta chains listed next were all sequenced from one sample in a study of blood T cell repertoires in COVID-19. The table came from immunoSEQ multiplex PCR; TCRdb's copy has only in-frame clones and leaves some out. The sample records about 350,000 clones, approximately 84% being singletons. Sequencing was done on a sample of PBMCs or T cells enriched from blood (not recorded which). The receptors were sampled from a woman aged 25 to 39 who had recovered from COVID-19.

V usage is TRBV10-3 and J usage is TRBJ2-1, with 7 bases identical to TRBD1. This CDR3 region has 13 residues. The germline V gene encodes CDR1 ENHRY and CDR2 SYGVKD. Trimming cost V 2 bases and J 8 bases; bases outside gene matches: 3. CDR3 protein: CAISETQGDEQFF. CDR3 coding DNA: TGTGCCATCAGTGAGACCCAGGGGGATGAGCAGTTCTTC.

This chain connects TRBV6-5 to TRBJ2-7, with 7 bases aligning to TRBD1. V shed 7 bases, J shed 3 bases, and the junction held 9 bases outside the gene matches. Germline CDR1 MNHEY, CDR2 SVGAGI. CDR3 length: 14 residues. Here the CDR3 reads CASIRTRDSYEQYF. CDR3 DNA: TGTGCCAGCATTCGAACCCGGGACAGCTACGAGCAGTACTTC.

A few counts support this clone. The CDR3 DNA sequence: TGTGCCAGCAGTTTATCGAGGGTTAGCAATCAGCCCCAGCATTTT. It is translated as CASSLSRVSNQPQHF. The rearrangement links TRBV27 to TRBJ1-5, with D hard to call. V was pared by 0 bases and J by 0 bases, with 6 bases between. Germline V gene sequence: CDR1 MNHEY, CDR2 SMNVEV (reference sequence). The CDR3 sequence is 15 residues long.

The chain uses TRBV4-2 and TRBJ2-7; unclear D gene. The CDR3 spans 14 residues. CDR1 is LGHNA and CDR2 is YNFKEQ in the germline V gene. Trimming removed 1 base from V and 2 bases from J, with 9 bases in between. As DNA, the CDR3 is TGTGCCAGCAGCCAAGTTTTGAGGACCTACGAGCAGTACTTC. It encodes CASSQVLRTYEQYF.

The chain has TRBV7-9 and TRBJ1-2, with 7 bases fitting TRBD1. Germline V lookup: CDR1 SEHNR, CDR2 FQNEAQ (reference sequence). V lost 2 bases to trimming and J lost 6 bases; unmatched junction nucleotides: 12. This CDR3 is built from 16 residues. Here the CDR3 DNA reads TGTGCCAGCAGCTTATCCGCAGGGGGAGATAAGCATGGCTACACCTTC. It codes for CASSLSAGGDKHGYTF.

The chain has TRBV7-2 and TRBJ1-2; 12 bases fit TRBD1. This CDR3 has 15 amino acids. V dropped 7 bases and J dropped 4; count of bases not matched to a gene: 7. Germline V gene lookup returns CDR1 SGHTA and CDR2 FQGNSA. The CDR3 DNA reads TGTGCCAGCACCTCGGGACAGGGGGCAAGCTATGGCTACACCTTC. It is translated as CASTSGQGASYGYTF.

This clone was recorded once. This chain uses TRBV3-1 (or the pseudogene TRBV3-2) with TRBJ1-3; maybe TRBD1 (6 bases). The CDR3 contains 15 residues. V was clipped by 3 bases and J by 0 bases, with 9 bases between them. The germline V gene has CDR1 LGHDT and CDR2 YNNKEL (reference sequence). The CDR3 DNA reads TGTGCCAGCAGCCACCTCAGGGGCTCTGGAAACACCATATATTTT. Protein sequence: CASSHLRGSGNTIYF.

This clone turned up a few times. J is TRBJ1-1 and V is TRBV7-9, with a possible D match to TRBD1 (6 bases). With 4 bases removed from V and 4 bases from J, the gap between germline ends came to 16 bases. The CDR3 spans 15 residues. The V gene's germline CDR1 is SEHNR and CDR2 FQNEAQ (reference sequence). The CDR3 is CASSSRGGGGTEAFF. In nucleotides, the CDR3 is TGTGCCAGCAGCTCCCGGGGGGGCGGGGGCACTGAAGCTTTCTTT.